This TCR beta chain emerged from a study of CD8+CD57+ T cells in acquired aplastic anemia. This clonotype was counted between two and nine times. CDR3 and TCR beta VDJ profiling relied on a genomic DNA template. TCRdb ran MiXCR on the reads and lists one entry per CDR3 protein. The sample has under 200,000 distinct CDR3 sequences, 55% to 70% seen once. The sample comprised sorted CD4+, CD8+, or CD8+CD57+ T cells (not recorded which) from PBMCs. The source is a human donor in good health.

DNA of the CDR3: TGTGCCAGCAGCACCTACATTGGGGCTGAAGCTTTCTTT. It encodes CASSTYIGAEAFF. The chain uses TRBV7-9 and TRBJ1-1; no clear D gene. CDR3 length: 13 amino acids. The germline V gene has CDR1 SEHNR and CDR2 FQNEAQ (reference sequence). V gave up 5 bases and J gave up 6 bases, with 13 bases separating them.